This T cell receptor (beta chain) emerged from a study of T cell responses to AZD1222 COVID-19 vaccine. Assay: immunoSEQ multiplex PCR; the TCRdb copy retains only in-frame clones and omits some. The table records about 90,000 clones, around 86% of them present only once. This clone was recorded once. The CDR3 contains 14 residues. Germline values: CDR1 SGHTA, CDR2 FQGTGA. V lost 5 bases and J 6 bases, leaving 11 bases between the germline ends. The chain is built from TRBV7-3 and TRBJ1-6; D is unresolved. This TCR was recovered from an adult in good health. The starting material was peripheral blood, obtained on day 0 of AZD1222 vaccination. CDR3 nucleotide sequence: TGTGCCAGCAGCCTCATCGGCAGTAATTCACCCCTCCACTTT. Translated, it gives CASSLIGSNSPLHF.